The present T cell receptor beta chain was sequenced within a study of T cells in tuberculosis. Only in-frame clones appear in the TCRdb table, and some are missing; sequencing was by immunoSEQ multiplex PCR. The data hold tens of thousands of clones, with 81% observed a single time. Cells were sorted from thawed PBMC rested overnight and stained with GMM-loaded CD1B tetramer, viability dye and anti-CD3. C32 glucose monomycolate from Rhodococcus equi was loaded onto the CD1B tetramers. Tetramer-sorted PBMC had been CD14 monocyte-depleted before freezing. In the case of this clone: Other nucleotide sequences in the sample specify the same CDR3.

Germline V gene lookup returns CDR1 SGHAT and CDR2 FQDESV (reference sequence). This CDR3 has 17 residues. Losses at the gene ends were 5 bases for V and 1 base for J; bases not matched to a gene: 12. The sequencing input was CD1b-GMM tetramer-negative cells sorted from PBMCs. The rearrangement joins TRBV11-1 to TRBJ2-7, with 9 bases fitting TRBD2. The clonotype was recovered from an adult woman with latent tuberculosis. The CDR3 sequence: CASSRGAAGGSSYEQYF. As DNA, the CDR3 is TGTGCCAGCAGCCGGGGAGCGGCGGGAGGGAGTTCCTACGAGCAGTACTTC.